A selection of T cell receptor beta chains follows, all from one sample in a study of cytomegalovirus exposure and HLA in healthy donors. TCRdb's copy holds only in-frame clones and misses some; the assay was immunoSEQ multiplex PCR. This table has fewer than 120,000 clones, approximately 89% appearing once. The specimen was PBMCs. The receptors here all came from a young woman in good health and CMV-seronegative. Each CDR3 is given with its conserved first and last residue. Each record gives: V gene, D gene, J gene, clone size, CDR3 DNA, CDR3 protein. D genes are given only for firm matches. Clone size appears in some rows only: once, few, many, or a class for an expanded clone.

V: TRBV5-6; D: NA; J: TRBJ2-6; size: NA; DNA: TGTGCCAGCAGCTTGGACAGGGCCAACGTCCTGACTTTC; CDR3: CASSLDRANVLTF
V: TRBV7-2; D: TRBD1; J: TRBJ2-5; size: NA; DNA: TGTGCCAGCAGCTTAGACAGGGGCTCGGAGGCCCAGTACTTC; CDR3: CASSLDRGSEAQYF
V: TRBV15; D: TRBD1; J: TRBJ1-4; size: NA; DNA: TGTGCCACCAGCAGAGCGACAGGGGAAAAACTGTTTTTT; CDR3: CATSRATGEKLFF
V: TRBV5-1; D: NA; J: TRBJ2-7; size: NA; DNA: TGCGCCAGCAGGGGAGGGGGTAGCTCCTACGAGCAGTACTTC; CDR3: CASRGGGSSYEQYF
V: TRBV28; D: NA; J: TRBJ2-7; size: once; DNA: TGTGCCAGCAGTATCAACAGGTACTACGAGCAGTACTTC; CDR3: CASSINRYYEQYF
V: TRBV5-6; D: NA; J: TRBJ1-1; size: NA; DNA: TGTGCCAGCAGCTTCTGGAACACTGAAGCTTTCTTT; CDR3: CASSFWNTEAFF
V: TRBV5-1; D: NA; J: TRBJ2-5; size: NA; DNA: TGCGCCAGCAGCTTGGCAGGGGCCGAAGAGACCCAGTACTTC; CDR3: CASSLAGAEETQYF
V: TRBV4-1; D: NA; J: TRBJ1-1; size: NA; DNA: TGCGCCAGCAGCCAACCTACGCGGGGGAACACTGAAGCTTTCTTT; CDR3: CASSQPTRGNTEAFF
V: TRBV6-5; D: NA; J: TRBJ1-2; size: NA; DNA: TGTGCCAGCAGTAACTTCGACAGATATGGCTACACCTTC; CDR3: CASSNFDRYGYTF
V: TRBV7-2; D: TRBD1; J: TRBJ1-1; size: NA; DNA: TGTGCCAGCAGCCCCTTGACAGGGATCGCTGAAGCTTTCTTT; CDR3: CASSPLTGIAEAFF
V: TRBV5-5; D: TRBD2; J: TRBJ2-2; size: once; DNA: TGTGCCAGCAGCTCGGAGGCTAGCGGGGACCACACCGGGGAGCTGTTTTTT; CDR3: CASSSEASGDHTGELFF
V: TRBV7-9; D: NA; J: TRBJ1-3; size: NA; DNA: TGTGCCAGCAGCGCCCGACCCAGGACACTTAACGGAAACACCATATATTTT; CDR3: CASSARPRTLNGNTIYF
V: TRBV27; D: TRBD1; J: TRBJ1-1; size: once; DNA: TGTGCCAGCAGTTTAGGCCGACGACAGGGTTTGAACACTGAAGCTTTCTTT; CDR3: CASSLGRRQGLNTEAFF
V: TRBV7-8; D: TRBD2; J: TRBJ2-1; size: NA; DNA: TGTGCCAGCAGCCCTCGGGTAGCGGGAGTCTACAATGAGCAGTTCTTC; CDR3: CASSPRVAGVYNEQFF
V: TRBV5-6; D: TRBD1; J: TRBJ2-7; size: NA; DNA: TGTGCCAGCAGCTCGACAGGGCTTATCTACGAGCAGTACTTC; CDR3: CASSSTGLIYEQYF
V: TRBV6-1; D: NA; J: TRBJ2-5; size: NA; DNA: TGTGCCAGCGGCCTGGCGGCAGGGGCCCAAGAGACCCAGTACTTC; CDR3: CASGLAAGAQETQYF
V: TRBV30; D: NA; J: TRBJ2-3; size: NA; DNA: TGTGCCTGGAGGGGGGACGGCGGGGGCTCAGATACGCAGTATTTT; CDR3: CAWRGDGGGSDTQYF
V: TRBV9; D: TRBD1; J: TRBJ1-1; size: once; DNA: TGTGCCAGCAGCTTTGGACAGGGGACAACTGAAGCTTTCTTT; CDR3: CASSFGQGTTEAFF
V: TRBV7-2; D: TRBD1; J: TRBJ1-2; size: once; DNA: TGTGCCAGCAGCTTAGCGGGGCGACAGGGGAACTATGGCTACACCTTC; CDR3: CASSLAGRQGNYGYTF
V: TRBV7-2; D: TRBD1; J: TRBJ1-5; size: NA; DNA: TGTGCCAGCAGCACCCAGACAGGGGCTAGCAATCAGCCCCAGCATTTT; CDR3: CASSTQTGASNQPQHF
V: TRBV6-5; D: TRBD2; J: TRBJ2-1; size: NA; DNA: TGTGCCAGCAGTTTACTAGCGGGAGTTTTCAATGAGCAGTTCTTC; CDR3: CASSLLAGVFNEQFF
V: TRBV4-2; D: TRBD1; J: TRBJ1-2; size: many; DNA: TGTGCCAGCAGCCGAACACCGGGACAGGGGGACTATGGCTACACCTTC; CDR3: CASSRTPGQGDYGYTF
V: TRBV7-2; D: TRBD1; J: TRBJ1-5; size: NA; DNA: TGTGCCAGCAGCCGGACAGGGGCCGCAAATCAGCCCCAGCATTTT; CDR3: CASSRTGAANQPQHF